Listed below are T cell receptor beta chains from one sample, sequenced in a study of technical replicates of blood from a handful of donors. Profiling relied on immunoSEQ multiplex PCR, and the TCRdb table lists in-frame clones only, not all of them. The sample lists more than 75,000 clones; about 96% were seen once. What was sequenced was T cells isolated from PBMCs. The source is a human donor in good health. CDR3s include the opening cysteine and the closing phenylalanine or tryptophan. D genes are given only for firm matches. Not all rows give a size; the values are once, few, many and, for expanded clones, a class.

CDR3	DNA	D	size	J	V
CASSLEGQGRSEQYF	TGTGCCAGCAGCTTAGAAGGACAGGGTCGCAGCGAGCAGTACTTC	TRBD1	NA	TRBJ2-7	TRBV11-3
CASRTKGIEQFF	TGCGCCAGCAGGACAAAAGGAATTGAGCAGTTCTTC	NA	NA	TRBJ2-1	TRBV10-1
CASSSGLAGLKETQYF	TGTGCCAGCAGTTCGGGACTAGCGGGCCTGAAAGAGACCCAGTACTTC	TRBD2	NA	TRBJ2-5	TRBV27
CASSDYQGIHNEQFF	TGTGCCAGCAGTGATTACCAGGGGATTCACAATGAGCAGTTCTTC	NA	few	TRBJ2-1	TRBV2
CASSQPGQGAKNIQYF	TGCGCCAGCAGCCAACCGGGACAGGGGGCCAAAAACATTCAGTACTTC	TRBD1	NA	TRBJ2-4	TRBV4-1
CASETAYSNQPQHF	TGTGCCAGCGAGACAGCTTATAGCAATCAGCCCCAGCATTTT	NA	NA	TRBJ1-5	TRBV28
CASSKGQGEKLFF	TGTGCCAGCAGCAAAGGACAGGGTGAAAAACTGTTTTTT	NA	few	TRBJ1-4	TRBV21-1
CSVEDSGLAGNRRDNEQFF	TGCAGCGTTGAAGATTCAGGACTAGCGGGAAACCGTCGGGACAATGAGCAGTTCTTC	TRBD2	NA	TRBJ2-1	TRBV29-1
CASSLDRQGSYEQYF	TGTGCCAGCAGCTTAGACCGCCAGGGATCCTACGAGCAGTACTTC	NA	NA	TRBJ2-7	TRBV11-2
CASSLGTSGTTDTQYF	TGTGCCAGCAGCTTAGGCACTAGCGGGACCACAGATACGCAGTATTTT	TRBD2	NA	TRBJ2-3	TRBV7-8
CASSTLLAGGLNEQFF	TGTGCCAGCAGCACATTACTAGCGGGAGGGCTCAATGAGCAGTTCTTC	TRBD2	NA	TRBJ2-1	TRBV7-8
CASSVGTGVLDTQYF	TGTGCCAGCAGCGTAGGGACAGGGGTCTTAGATACGCAGTATTTT	TRBD1	NA	TRBJ2-3	TRBV9
CASSVTGQGIGNTIYF	TGTGCCAGCAGCGTTACTGGACAGGGAATTGGAAACACCATATATTTT	TRBD1	NA	TRBJ1-3	TRBV9
CAAKWDTSYNEQFF	TGTGCCGCAAAATGGGACACTTCCTACAATGAGCAGTTCTTC	NA	NA	TRBJ2-1	TRBV5-4
CASSYSTEGLGNTIYF	TGTGCCAGCAGTTACTCGACGGAGGGGCTTGGAAACACCATATATTTT	NA	NA	TRBJ1-3	TRBV6-5
CASTDGNQPQHF	TGTGCCAGCACAGACGGCAATCAGCCCCAGCATTTT	NA	NA	TRBJ1-5	TRBV19
CAISKKTGLDGYTF	TGTGCCATCAGTAAAAAGACAGGGTTAGATGGCTACACCTTC	TRBD1	NA	TRBJ1-2	TRBV10-3
CASSPGDPSYGYTF	TGTGCCAGCAGCCCGGGAGACCCGTCCTATGGCTACACCTTC	NA	NA	TRBJ1-2	TRBV9
CASWGGDEQYF	TGCGCCAGCTGGGGGGGGGACGAGCAGTACTTC	TRBD2	once	TRBJ2-7	TRBV4-1
CASSHRTSAYNEQFF	TGTGCCAGCAGCCACCGGACTAGCGCTTACAATGAGCAGTTCTTC	TRBD2	NA	TRBJ2-1	TRBV7-6
CASRTRQNYGYTF	TGTGCCAGCAGGACAAGACAGAACTATGGCTACACCTTC	NA	NA	TRBJ1-2	TRBV6-6
CASSLEDRSPYEQYF	TGTGCCAGCAGCTTAGAAGACAGGTCCCCCTACGAGCAGTACTTC	NA	NA	TRBJ2-7	TRBV7-2
CASSLQNTEAFF	TGTGCCAGCAGTTTACAGAACACTGAAGCTTTCTTT	NA	few	TRBJ1-1	TRBV28
CASISLRSGRVQEQFF	TGTGCCAGTATCTCTCTTAGGAGCGGGAGGGTACAGGAGCAGTTCTTC	TRBD2	NA	TRBJ2-1	TRBV19
CATSKEGQAEAFF	TGTGCCACCAGCAAGGAGGGGCAGGCTGAAGCTTTCTTT	NA	NA	TRBJ1-1	TRBV15
CASSLRSTGYDDEQFF	TGTGCCAGCAGCTTGAGATCTACAGGGTACGACGATGAGCAGTTCTTC	NA	NA	TRBJ2-1	TRBV5-6
CASSQDSSGNGNQPQHF	TGCGCCAGCAGCCAAGATTCCTCGGGGAACGGCAATCAGCCCCAGCATTTT	NA	once	TRBJ1-5	TRBV4-3
CASSYVQDQPQHF	TGTGCCAGCAGTTACGTACAGGATCAACCCCAGCATTTT	NA	NA	TRBJ1-5	TRBV6-6
CASSLEHHEQYF	TGTGCCAGCAGCTTAGAACACCACGAGCAGTACTTC	NA	NA	TRBJ2-7	TRBV7-9
CASSLGDSYNEQFF	TGCGCCAGCAGCTTGGGGGACAGTTACAATGAGCAGTTCTTC	TRBD1	NA	TRBJ2-1	TRBV5-1
CASSLAASGGAYEQYF	TGTGCCAGCAGCTTAGCTGCTAGCGGGGGAGCCTACGAGCAGTACTTC	TRBD2	NA	TRBJ2-7	TRBV7-8
CASKRQGAGQPQHF	TGTGCCAGCAAAAGACAGGGGGCAGGGCAGCCCCAGCATTTT	TRBD1	NA	TRBJ1-5	TRBV27
CAIYRDRVNTEAFF	TGTGCCATCTACCGGGACAGGGTGAACACTGAAGCTTTCTTT	TRBD1	NA	TRBJ1-1	TRBV6-1
CASQGEVEAFF	TGTGCCAGTCAGGGGGAGGTTGAAGCTTTCTTT	TRBD1	once	TRBJ1-1	TRBV6-1
CASSLGGLYGYTF	TGTGCCAGCAGTCTAGGGGGCCTCTATGGCTACACCTTC	TRBD1	NA	TRBJ1-2	TRBV2
CASSLGPETQYF	TGTGCCAGCAGCCTCGGTCCGGAGACCCAGTACTTC	NA	NA	TRBJ2-5	TRBV5-4
CASSLGGTSGTVEQFF	TGTGCCAGCAGCTTAGGCGGGACTAGCGGGACTGTGGAGCAGTTCTTC	TRBD2	NA	TRBJ2-1	TRBV7-3
CAWSAIGGRRNTEAFF	TGTGCCTGGAGTGCTATTGGGGGCAGGAGGAACACTGAAGCTTTCTTT	NA	NA	TRBJ1-1	TRBV30
CASSLVMASGSFLHTDTQYF	TGCGCCAGCAGCTTGGTTATGGCTAGCGGGAGTTTTCTCCACACAGATACGCAGTATTTT	TRBD2	NA	TRBJ2-3	TRBV5-1
CASSLYNEQYF	TGTGCCAGCAGTTTATATAACGAGCAGTACTTC	NA	NA	TRBJ2-7	TRBV27
CASSIDAEEGIYGYTF	TGTGCCAGTAGTATAGACGCGGAGGAGGGGATCTATGGCTACACCTTC	NA	NA	TRBJ1-2	TRBV19
CASSGMTVGNQPQHF	TGTGCCAGCAGTGGGATGACAGTGGGAAATCAGCCCCAGCATTTT	NA	few	TRBJ1-5	TRBV2
CASSLFIGARTVSYEQYF	TGTGCCAGCAGTTTATTCATTGGGGCTCGGACAGTCTCCTACGAGCAGTACTTC	NA	NA	TRBJ2-7	TRBV28
CASTTYGQRGSETQYF	TGTGCCAGCACAACCTATGGACAGCGGGGTTCGGAGACCCAGTACTTC	NA	NA	TRBJ2-5	TRBV28
CASSLVRVETQYF	TGTGCCAGCAGCTTGGTCAGGGTTGAGACCCAGTACTTC	NA	NA	TRBJ2-5	TRBV5-6
CASSNELAGGNNEQFF	TGTGCCAGCAGCAATGAACTAGCGGGAGGAAATAATGAGCAGTTCTTC	TRBD2	NA	TRBJ2-1	TRBV11-3
CASSLNSLDEQFF	TGTGCCAGCAGCTTAAACAGCTTGGATGAGCAGTTCTTC	NA	NA	TRBJ2-1	TRBV7-3
CASSLSEGGETQYF	TGCGCCAGCAGCCTTTCCGAGGGGGGGGAGACCCAGTACTTC	NA	NA	TRBJ2-5	TRBV4-1
CASSVDGSNQPQHF	TGTGCCAGCAGCGTGGACGGTAGCAATCAGCCCCAGCATTTT	NA	NA	TRBJ1-5	TRBV5-5
CASSVTSGRSSYNEQFF	TGTGCCAGCAGCGTAACTAGCGGGAGAAGCTCCTACAATGAGCAGTTCTTC	TRBD2	NA	TRBJ2-1	TRBV9
CANQLERLSDTGELFF	TGTGCCAACCAACTAGAGAGACTGAGCGACACCGGGGAGCTGTTTTTT	NA	NA	TRBJ2-2	TRBV25-1
CASGLVAGQRVNEQYF	TGTGCTAGTGGTTTGGTCGCCGGACAGAGGGTAAACGAGCAGTACTTC	NA	NA	TRBJ2-7	TRBV12-5
CASHRTGIIADTQYF	TGTGCCTCCCACCGGACAGGGATTATCGCAGATACGCAGTATTTT	TRBD1	once	TRBJ2-3	TRBV7-9